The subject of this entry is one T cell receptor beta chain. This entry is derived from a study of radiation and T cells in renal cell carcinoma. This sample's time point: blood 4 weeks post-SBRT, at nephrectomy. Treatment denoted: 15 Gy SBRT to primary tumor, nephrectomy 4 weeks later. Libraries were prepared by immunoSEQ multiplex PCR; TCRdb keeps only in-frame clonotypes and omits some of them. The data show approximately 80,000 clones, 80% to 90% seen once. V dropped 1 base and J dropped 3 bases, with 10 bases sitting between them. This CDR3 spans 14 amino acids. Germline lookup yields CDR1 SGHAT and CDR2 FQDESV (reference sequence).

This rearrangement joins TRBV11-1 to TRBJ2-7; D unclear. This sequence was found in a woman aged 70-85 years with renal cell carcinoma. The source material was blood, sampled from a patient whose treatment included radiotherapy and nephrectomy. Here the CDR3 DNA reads TGTGCCAGCAGCTTAGAGTCCGGTTTCTACGAGCAGTACTTC. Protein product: CASSLESGFYEQYF. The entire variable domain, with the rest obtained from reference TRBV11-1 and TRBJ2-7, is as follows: EAEVAQSPRYKITEKSQAVAFWCDPISGHATLYWYRQILGQGPELLVQFQDESVVDDSQLPKDRFSAERLKGVDSTLKIQPAELGDSAMYLCASSLESGFYEQYFGPGTRLTVT.